Each of the 20 T cell receptor beta chains below was sequenced from the same sample in a study of blood T cells in healthy people across ages. Through a sample-barcoded 5' primer and a J-beta primer mix, a second PCR was run for about 6 to 11 cycles. One entry per CDR3 protein results from TCRdb running MiXCR on the 5' RACE reads. The sample contains some 890,000 distinct CDR3 sequences, just under 30% of which appear only once. This sample also belongs to another study, concerning T cells of mothers and their children.

The sample consisted of blood. The source is a woman aged 40 to 55 in good health.

The chain couples TRBV12-3 or TRBV12-4 to TRBJ1-1; D is undetermined. There are 12 residues in the CDR3. The ends were cut back, 2 bases at V and 6 bases at J, with 7 bases in the middle. Here the CDR3 reads CASSLWVAEAFF. As DNA, the CDR3 is TGTGCCAGCAGTTTATGGGTCGCTGAAGCTTTCTTT.

This clonotype was observed a few times. The chain couples TRBV29-1 to TRBJ1-2; D perhaps matches TRBD1 (6 bases). Trimming shortened V by 3 bases and J by 2 bases, and 13 bases separated the two germline ends. Germline V gene lookup returns CDR1 SQVTM and CDR2 ANQGSEA. This CDR3 is 14 amino acids long. The CDR3 is CSVDAGVLNYGYTF. In DNA form, the CDR3 reads TGCAGCGTTGACGCAGGGGTCCTCAACTATGGCTACACCTTC.

There are many counts of this clonotype. The rearrangement links TRBV20-1 to TRBJ2-7; 10 bases fit TRBD2. Germline CDR1 DFQATT, CDR2 SNEGSKA (reference sequence). Trimming at V came to 2 bases and at J to 1 base, leaving 5 bases not matched to a gene. The CDR3 consists of 15 residues. The CDR3 nucleotides read TGCAGTGCTAGAATCCCACTAGCGGGGTCCTACGAGCAGTACTTC. It encodes CSARIPLAGSYEQYF.

Points on this clonotype: This sequence may be a read error, since a much larger clone differs from it by one base. V and J are TRBV24-1 and TRBJ2-5; 10 nucleotides match TRBD2. CDR1 and CDR2 from the germline V gene are KGHDR and SFDVKD. The V gene end was trimmed by 3 bases and the J gene end by 11 bases; junction bases not matched to a gene: 14. The CDR3 sequence is 16 residues long. Here the CDR3 DNA reads TGTGCCACCAGTGATCCCAGCGGGGGGGCTTACAATGAGCAGTACTTC. Translation: CATSDPSGGAYNEQYF.

In this sample, this clonotype turned up a few times. Given a much more abundant clone one base away, this may be a read error. The rearrangement links TRBV18 to TRBJ2-7; maybe TRBD2 (6 bases). The CDR3 has 17 amino acids. V dropped 2 bases and J dropped 3 bases, with 20 bases sitting between them. Germline V gives CDR1 KGHSH, CDR2 LQKENI. CDR3 sequence: CASSPTIAGGRGYEQYV. The CDR3, as DNA: TGTGCCAGCTCACCAACAATAGCAGGAGGGCGGGGCTACGAGCAGTACGTC.

V usage is TRBV25-1 and J usage is TRBJ1-1; tentatively, D is TRBD1 (5 bases). Per the germline V gene, CDR1 is MGHDK and CDR2 is SYGVNS. Trimming took off 0 bases at V and 3 bases at J, with 14 bases between the two ends. This CDR3 is built from 16 residues. The DNA of the CDR3 is TGTGCCAGCAGTGAATATGGGGCGGGGGGGGACACTGAAGCTTTCTTT. This encodes CASSEYGAGGDTEAFF.

The CDR3 sequence: CASSLTREAFF. In nucleotides, the CDR3 is TGTGCCAGCAGTTTGACTCGTGAAGCTTTCTTT. J is TRBJ1-1 and V is TRBV12-3 or TRBV12-4; D remains ambiguous. The CDR3 is 11 amino acids. With 3 bases removed from V and 7 bases from J, the gap between germline ends came to 6 bases.

The sample holds many counts of this clonotype. The genes are TRBV10-3 and TRBJ2-7; D might be TRBD1 (6 bases). Germline V gene sequence: CDR1 ENHRY, CDR2 SYGVKD. Deletions cut 10 bases from V and 1 base from J, with 14 bases between. The CDR3 is 13 residues long. DNA for the CDR3: TGTGCCACCGAAGGACAGTCTTCCTACGAGCAGTACTTC. Its protein is CATEGQSSYEQYF.

Only a few counts were recorded for this clonotype. This chain connects TRBV19 to TRBJ2-1; 8 bases agree with TRBD2. CDR3 size: 15 residues. Germline CDR1 is LNHDA and CDR2 is SQIVND (reference sequence). The J segment lost 2 bases and the V segment lost 4 bases, leaving 4 bases of the junction unmatched. The CDR3 DNA reads as TGTGCCAGTAGTACAAGCGGGGGTACCTACAATGAGCAGTTCTTC. Protein product: CASSTSGGTYNEQFF. Looking up the rest from reference TRBV19 and TRBJ2-1 gives the full variable domain: DGGITQSPKYLFRKEGQNVTLSCEQNLNHDAMYWYRQDPGQGLRLIYYSQIVNDFQKGDIAEGYSVSREKKESFPLTVTSAQKNPTAFYLCASSTSGGTYNEQFFGPGTRLTVL.

This clonotype was picked up many times. V is TRBV20-1 and J is TRBJ1-2, with D unclear. Trimming removed 4 bases from V and 5 bases from J, with 11 bases in between. The CDR3 is 12 amino acids. Germline V gene sequence: CDR1 DFQATT, CDR2 SNEGSKA (reference sequence). The CDR3 sequence: CSATSTSYGYTF. In DNA form, the CDR3 reads TGCAGTGCTACCTCAACCTCTTATGGCTACACCTTC.

As concerns this clonotype: This may be a read error: a much more frequent sequence differs by one nucleotide. The chain uses TRBV20-1 and TRBJ2-7, with 10 bases lining up with TRBD2. CDR1 and CDR2 (germline): DFQATT, SNEGSKA (reference sequence). The CDR3 length is 15 residues. The ends lost 4 bases at V and 5 bases at J; junction bases unmatched: 11. CDR3 residues: CSATSGGAFGDEQYF. The DNA for the CDR3 is TGCAGTGCTACAAGCGGGGGGGCCTTCGGGGACGAGCAGTACTTC.

This clonotype was counted only a few times. V usage is TRBV6-2 or TRBV6-3 and J usage is TRBJ1-2, with 10 bases lining up with TRBD1. The CDR3 is 14 amino acids. Germline loops: CDR1 MNHEY, CDR2 SVGEGT. V shed 3 bases, J shed 8 bases, and the junction held 6 bases outside the gene matches. CDR3 coding DNA: TGTGCCAGCAGTTATGGAGGACAGGGGGACGGCTACACCTTC. Its protein is CASSYGGQGDGYTF.

The CDR3 region is CATSREQGVPNEKLFF. The CDR3 nucleotides read TGTGCCACCAGCAGAGAGCAGGGGGTTCCTAATGAAAAACTGTTTTTT. The rearrangement links TRBV15 to TRBJ1-4; 7 bases fit TRBD1. Germline V gene data show CDR1 as LNHNV and CDR2 as YYDKDF (reference sequence). The CDR3 extends over 16 amino acids. V was clipped by 0 bases and J by 3 bases; unmatched bases: 4.

The chain combines TRBV6-5 with TRBJ1-6; tentatively, D is TRBD1 (5 bases). CDR1 MNHEY and CDR2 SVGAGI come from the germline V gene. The CDR3 has 13 amino acids. The V end was cut by 2 bases, the J end by 10 bases, with 9 bases between. The CDR3 spells CASSYGGGSPLHF. The CDR3 DNA reads TGTGCCAGCAGTTACGGCGGGGGATCACCCCTCCACTTT.

On this clonotype itself: A single base separates this from a much larger clone, so it may be a read error. The V call is TRBV5-1, the J call TRBJ2-1; D unresolved. The CDR3 loop spans 12 amino acids. V lost 2 bases, J lost 11 bases, and 11 bases lay in between. The V gene's germline CDR1 is SGHRS and CDR2 YFSETQ. CDR3 bases: TGCGCCAGCAGCTTAATCCCGAATAAGCAGTTCTTC. Protein: CASSLIPNKQFF.

This clonotype was seen only a few times. This sequence joins TRBV20-1 and TRBJ2-7; tentatively, D is TRBD2 (6 bases). V was shortened by 3 bases and J by 2 bases, with 8 bases between the two germline ends. The germline CDR1 and CDR2 sequences are DFQATT and SNEGSKA (reference sequence). This CDR3 has 12 residues. The CDR3 nucleotides read TGCAGTGCTAGGGCGGGGACCTACGAGCAGTACTTC. Encoded protein: CSARAGTYEQYF.

This clonotype was observed many times. This chain uses TRBV6-1 with TRBJ1-2; D unclear. V was cut by 6 bases and J by 5 bases, with 10 bases left in between. In germline, CDR1 is MNHNS, CDR2 SASEGT. This CDR3 has 12 amino acids. The CDR3 here is CASRIREYGYTF. CDR3 DNA sequence: TGTGCCAGCAGGATCAGAGAGTATGGCTACACCTTC.

About this clonotype: The junction differs from germline at one of its ends, possibly a read error. The V gene is TRBV10-3, the J gene TRBJ1-5; unclear D gene. Germline V CDR1 and CDR2: ENHRY, SYGVKD. This CDR3 spans 17 amino acids. CDR3 nucleotides: TGTGCCATCAGTGAGTCTTGGGGAACCTATAGCAATCAGCCCCTGCATTTT. Translated: CAISESWGTYSNQPLHF.

This clonotype appeared once. The genes are TRBV3-1 and TRBJ2-1, with 8 bases fitting TRBD2. After removal of 3 bases from V and 8 bases from J, the junction contained 9 bases not matched to a gene. Germline V CDR1 and CDR2: LGHDT, YNNKEL (reference sequence). The CDR3 sequence is 15 residues long. CDR3 loop: CASSHRTSIRYEQFF. The CDR3 DNA sequence: TGTGCCAGCAGCCACCGGACTAGCATCCGGTATGAGCAGTTCTTC.

The rearrangement links TRBV6-5 to TRBJ2-7; D remains ambiguous. In germline, CDR1 is MNHEY, CDR2 SVGAGI. Trimming stripped 0 bases from V and 2 bases from J, with 11 bases between. The CDR3 extends over 15 amino acids. DNA for the CDR3: TGTGCCAGCAGTTACTCAGGTTCCGGTACCTACGAGCAGTACTTC. It encodes CASSYSGSGTYEQYF.